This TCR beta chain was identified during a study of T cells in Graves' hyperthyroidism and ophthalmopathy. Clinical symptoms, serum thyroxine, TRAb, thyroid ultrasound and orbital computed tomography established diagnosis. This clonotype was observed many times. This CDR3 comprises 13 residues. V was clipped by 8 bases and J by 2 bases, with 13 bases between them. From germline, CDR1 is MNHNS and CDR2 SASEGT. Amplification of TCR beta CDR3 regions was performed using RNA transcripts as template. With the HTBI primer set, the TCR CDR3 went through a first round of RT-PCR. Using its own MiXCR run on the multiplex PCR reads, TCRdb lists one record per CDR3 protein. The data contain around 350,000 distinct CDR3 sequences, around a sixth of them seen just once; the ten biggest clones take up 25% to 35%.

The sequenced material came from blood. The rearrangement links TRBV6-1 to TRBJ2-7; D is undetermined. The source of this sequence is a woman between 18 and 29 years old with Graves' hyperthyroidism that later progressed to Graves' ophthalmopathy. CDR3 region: CASGRTATYEQYF. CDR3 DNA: TGTGCCAGCGGCCGGACCGCAACCTACGAGCAGTACTTC.